This T cell receptor (beta chain) was documented in a study of cytomegalovirus exposure and HLA in healthy donors. The trim removed 5 bases at V and 4 bases at J, leaving 6 bases unmatched. The CDR3 totals 15 residues. Germline CDR1 is SGHTA and CDR2 is FQGNSA. Amplification used 60 Vbeta primers and 13 Jbeta primers. Some clones are missing from TCRdb's copy, which holds only in-frame ones; the method was immunoSEQ multiplex PCR. Of approximately 160,000 clones listed, approximately 79% are singletons. The clonotype comes from a male donor in good health and CMV-seronegative. Sequencing input: PBMCs. The chain links TRBV7-2 to TRBJ2-1; 9 nucleotides match TRBD1. This CDR3 reads CASSLDRGEYNEQFF. Written as DNA, the CDR3 is TGTGCCAGCAGCCTCGACAGGGGGGAATACAATGAGCAGTTCTTC. Looking up the rest from reference TRBV7-2 and TRBJ2-1 gives the full variable domain: GAGVSQSPSNKVTEKGKDVELRCDPISGHTALYWYRQSLGQGLEFLIYFQGNSAPDKSGLPSDRFSAERTGGSVSTLTIQRTQQEDSAVYLCASSLDRGEYNEQFFGPGTRLTVL.